This note documents a single TCR beta chain sequence. In the authors' workflow: Cell counts per sample came from amplifying reference gene primers. Measured with immunoSEQ multiplex PCR; TCRdb has only the in-frame clones, and not every one. V, J and clone size reflect that table, while D and trimming were determined from the DNA. The table has roughly 70,000 clones, over 60% seen once. Germline V gene data show CDR1 as SSHAT and CDR2 as FNYEAQ (reference sequence). This CDR3 has 14 amino acids. Deletions cut 5 bases from V and 5 bases from J, with 15 bases between. Patients from Seattle were sampled longitudinally, starting during active infection. The data were obtained in a study of blood T cell repertoires in COVID-19. Study overall: Sample material is recorded as cDNA or gDNA derived from T cells, B-cell-depleted T cells, or PBMCs.

This clonotype originated in a man in his fifties or sixties with COVID-19, enrolled during active disease. The sample comprised peripheral blood. This sequence joins TRBV7-7 and TRBJ2-5; D may be TRBD2 (5 bases). CDR3: CASSSYGVGETQYF. The DNA for the CDR3 is TGTGCCAGCAGCAGTTACGGGGTGGGTGAGACCCAGTACTTC.